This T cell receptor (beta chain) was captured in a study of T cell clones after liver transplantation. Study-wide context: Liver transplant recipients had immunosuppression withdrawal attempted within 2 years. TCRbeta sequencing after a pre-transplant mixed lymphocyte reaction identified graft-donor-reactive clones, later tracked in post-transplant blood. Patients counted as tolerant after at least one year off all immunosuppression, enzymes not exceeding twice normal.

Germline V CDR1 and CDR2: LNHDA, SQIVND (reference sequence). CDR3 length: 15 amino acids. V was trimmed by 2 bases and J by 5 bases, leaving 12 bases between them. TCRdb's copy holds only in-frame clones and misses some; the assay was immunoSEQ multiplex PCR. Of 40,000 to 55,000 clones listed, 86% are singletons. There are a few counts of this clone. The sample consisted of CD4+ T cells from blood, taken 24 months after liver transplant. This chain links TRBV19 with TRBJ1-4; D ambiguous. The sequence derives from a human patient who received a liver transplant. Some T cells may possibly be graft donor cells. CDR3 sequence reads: CASSIRAQLNEKLFF. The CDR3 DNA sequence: TGTGCCAGTAGTATAAGGGCGCAGCTCAATGAAAAACTGTTTTTT.